Shown below are 29 T cell receptor beta chains from a single sample sequenced in a study of tumor-infiltrating lymphocytes in primary liver carcinoma. Blood RNA was derived from unsorted whole blood, and germline DNA was extracted too. The investigators made TCR beta cDNA from about 500 ng total RNA, using a constant-region primer. Investigators got TCR beta libraries out of three nested multiplex PCR rounds, done with slightly modified ARM-PCR. Researchers ran the first two PCR rounds for ten to eleven cycles each with TRBV1-TRBV30 forward primers and a C-beta reverse primer. One entry per CDR3 protein, called by TCRdb with MiXCR from the multiplex PCR reads. The top ten clones hold about 8.4% of a sample with about 320,000 distinct CDR3 sequences, roughly 60% of them seen once. Material: peripheral blood. All receptors come from a man between 35 and 55 years old with primary liver carcinoma and hepatitis B virus infection.

The sample holds many counts of this clonotype. CDR3 residues: CASSSAGFGRGYTF. The CDR3 coding sequence is TGTGCCAGCAGTTCGGCGGGGTTCGGTCGAGGCTACACCTTC. V usage is TRBV12-3 or TRBV12-4 and J usage is TRBJ1-2; D not resolved. The CDR3 sequence is 14 residues long. Between the trimmed V and J ends, which lost 4 bases and 8 bases, there was a span of 17 bases.

V usage is TRBV6-5 and J usage is TRBJ1-5, with 7 bases aligning to TRBD1. The end of the DNA fits TRBJ2-3 better, so the J call may be wrong. The CDR3 is 18 amino acids. CDR1 MNHEY and CDR2 SVGAGI come from the germline V gene. The DNA of the CDR3 is TGTGCCAGCAGTTATACCAACCCCGGGACAGCTCTCAATCAGCCCCAGTATTTT. Protein sequence: CASSYTNPGTALNQPQYF.

As to this clonotype: One end of the junction fails to match germline, which may point to a read error. This chain links TRBV7-8 with TRBJ2-5, with D tentatively TRBD1 or TRBD2 (5 bases each). Germline assignment: CDR1 SGHVS and CDR2 FQNEAQ. This CDR3 is built from 16 residues. This chain's CDR3 is CASSLVGRSQGETLYF. The CDR3 nucleotides are TGTGCCAGCAGCTTAGTTGGCCGAAGCCAGGGAGAGACCCTGTACTTC.

This clonotype was found many times. This chain joins TRBV5-1 and TRBJ2-3, with D perhaps matching TRBD2 (5 bases). Trimming pared 0 bases from V and 3 bases from J, leaving 11 bases between. Germline CDR1 and CDR2: SGHRS and YFSETQ. The length of the CDR3 is 15 residues. CDR3 in DNA: TGCGCCAGCAGCTTGGGTGAGGGAGCGACAGATACGCAGTATTTT. Translating it yields CASSLGEGATDTQYF. Filled out from reference TRBV5-1 and TRBJ2-3, the complete variable domain reads KAGVTQTPRYLIKTRGQQVTLSCSPISGHRSVSWYQQTPGQGLQFLFEYFSETQRNKGNFPGRFSGRQFSNSRSEMNVSTLELGDSALYLCASSLGEGATDTQYFGPGTRLTVL.

Regarding this clonotype: A much larger clone differs by one base, so this may be a read error. J is TRBJ1-2 and V is TRBV6-5; unclear D gene. The CDR3 is made up of 11 amino acids. Germline V gene data show CDR1 as MNHEY and CDR2 as SVGAGI. With 4 bases removed from V and 5 bases from J, the gap between germline ends came to 5 bases. The DNA of the CDR3 is TGTGCCAGCAGTTGGGGATATGGCTACACCTTC. It specifies CASSWGYGYTF.

A note on this clonotype: The germline gene is not matched at one end of the junction; a read error may be the cause. The V call is TRBV4-2, the J call TRBJ2-3; TRBD2 might be the D (6 bases). The CDR3 runs to 17 residues. CDR1 and CDR2 (germline): LGHNA, YNFKEQ. The CDR3 sequence is CASSQEGRAGWADTQYF. For the CDR3, the DNA is TGTGCCAGCAGCCAAGAGGGACGAGCGGGCTGGGCAGACACGCAGTATTTT.

Concerning this clonotype itself: Without the conserved terminal phenylalanine or tryptophan, this CDR3 likely stems from a read error. The chain carries TRBV30 and TRBJ1-1; D ambiguous. V lost 4 bases to trimming and J lost 6 bases, with 9 bases between them. Germline CDR1 and CDR2: GTSNPN and SVGIG (reference sequence). CDR3 length: 11 residues. CDR3 amino acids: CAWIGWPEAFV. The CDR3 DNA follows: TGTGCCTGGATTGGTTGGCCTGAAGCTTTCGTT.

Turning to this clonotype: The conserved closing phenylalanine or tryptophan is absent in this CDR3, likely reflecting a read error. This CDR3 reads CASSRGRPQETQYL. Written as DNA, the CDR3 is TGTGCCAGCAGTCGCGGACGGCCCCAAGAGACCCAGTACTTG. The chain combines TRBV12-3 or TRBV12-4 with TRBJ2-5; unclear D gene. Trimming removed 5 bases at V and 1 base at J, with 11 bases between. CDR3 length: 14 amino acids.

As regards this clonotype: This could be a read error, since a much larger clone is one nucleotide away. V and J are TRBV4-3 and TRBJ2-3; D may be TRBD2 (5 bases). CDR3 length: 14 amino acids. Germline CDR1 is LGHNA and CDR2 is YSLEER. CDR3 sequence: CASSSLTTTDTQSF. The CDR3, as DNA: TGCGCCAGCAGCTCTCTGACTACCACAGATACGCAGTCTTTT.

On this clonotype itself: No conserved phenylalanine or tryptophan ends this CDR3, so it is likely a read error. CDR3 bases: TGCGCCAGCAGCAGCGGGACTAGTTTCGAGACCCAGTACCTC. Translating it yields CASSSGTSFETQYL. The V gene is TRBV5-1, the J gene TRBJ2-5; 8 bases are shared with TRBD2. V was clipped by 4 bases and J by 5 bases; unmatched bases: 7. The CDR3 sequence is 14 residues long. Germline CDR1 and CDR2: SGHRS and YFSETQ.

V gene TRBV5-1 combines with J gene TRBJ2-5; 9 nucleotides align to TRBD2. The germline gives CDR1 SGHRS, CDR2 YFSETQ. The ends lost 4 bases at V and 2 bases at J; junction bases unmatched: 6. This CDR3 contains 15 residues. CDR3 protein: CASSRSAGGQETQYF. The CDR3, as DNA: TGCGCCAGCAGCAGGTCGGCGGGAGGGCAAGAGACCCAGTACTTC. Looking up the rest from reference TRBV5-1 and TRBJ2-5 gives the full variable domain: KAGVTQTPRYLIKTRGQQVTLSCSPISGHRSVSWYQQTPGQGLQFLFEYFSETQRNKGNFPGRFSGRQFSNSRSEMNVSTLELGDSALYLCASSRSAGGQETQYFGPGTRLLVL.

A note on this clonotype: Since a much larger clone is just one base distant, this may be a read error. CDR3 coding DNA: TGCAGCGTTGAAGATCGGTGGGCCAGTTTTAACATTGAAGCTTTCTTT. This codes for CSVEDRWASFNIEAFF. The chain is built from TRBV29-1 and TRBJ1-1; D unresolved. CDR1 and CDR2 (germline): SQVTM, ANQGSEA. CDR3 size: 16 residues.

As to this clonotype: One junction end does not reproduce the germline sequence, and a read error may be involved. The rearrangement uses TRBV6-1 and TRBJ2-5, with TRBD1 matching over 9 bases. The CDR3 extends over 14 amino acids. The germline V gene encodes CDR1 MNHNS and CDR2 SASEGT. The CDR3 DNA follows: TGTGCCAGCAGAATCACGGGACAGGGAGAGGCCCAGTACTTC. Its translation: CASRITGQGEAQYF.

As concerns this clonotype: A read error may explain this, as a much larger clone is one base away. The V and J genes are TRBV6-5 and TRBJ2-7, with D possibly being TRBD2 (5 bases). Germline V gene lookup returns CDR1 MNHEY and CDR2 SVGAGI. CDR3 size: 16 residues. Trimming stripped 6 bases from V and 5 bases from J, with 23 bases between. The CDR3 bases are TGTGCCAGCAGACAAAAGACTAACGGGGAAAGCAACGAGCAGTACTTC. This encodes CASRQKTNGESNEQYF.

Concerning this clonotype: This may be a read error: a much more frequent sequence differs by one nucleotide. The chain couples TRBV6-1 to TRBJ2-3; possibly TRBD1 for D (5 bases). Germline CDR1 reads MNHNS; CDR2 reads SASEGT. This CDR3 region has 13 residues. The CDR3 region is CASSPQGTDTRYF. The DNA of the CDR3 is TGTGCCAGCAGTCCCCAGGGAACAGATACGCGGTATTTT.

This clonotype was found once. Germline is not matched at one junction end, which may reflect a read error. V is TRBV10-3 and J is TRBJ2-7; tentative D call: TRBD1 (5 bases). The length of the CDR3 is 12 residues. Germline V gene sequence: CDR1 ENHRY, CDR2 SYGVKD. Here the CDR3 DNA reads TGTACCATCAGTGCCAGGGTGGGCGAGCAGTACTTC. Encoded protein: CTISARVGEQYF.

The chain joins TRBV14 to TRBJ1-1; D is unresolved. The germline gives CDR1 SGHDN, CDR2 FVKESK. Between the trimmed V and J ends, which lost 2 bases and 0 bases, there was a span of 7 bases. The CDR3 totals 14 residues. The CDR3 here is CASSQIAMNTEAFF. CDR3 DNA sequence: TGTGCCAGCAGCCAAATAGCCATGAACACTGAAGCTTTCTTT.

The chain carries TRBV15 and TRBJ2-3, with TRBD1 matching over 7 bases. The germline CDR1 and CDR2 sequences are LNHNV and YYDKDF (reference sequence). There are 15 residues in the CDR3. V dropped 3 bases and J dropped 5; count of bases not matched to a gene: 8. The CDR3 is CATSRVGGAIDTQYF. The CDR3, as DNA: TGTGCCACCAGCAGGGTAGGGGGCGCGATAGATACGCAGTATTTT.

With regard to this clonotype: A much larger clone differs by one base, so this may be a read error. The V call is TRBV4-3, the J call TRBJ2-5, with TRBD2 as a possible D gene (6 bases). The CDR3 has 15 residues. CDR1 and CDR2 (germline): LGHNA, YSLEER. The CDR3 region has the DNA TGCGCCAGCAACCAAGGTTACGGGGGCCAAGAGACCCAGTACTTC. It is translated as CASNQGYGGQETQYF.

Concerning this clonotype: Just one base apart from a much larger clone, this may be a read error. V usage is TRBV12-3 or TRBV12-4 and J usage is TRBJ2-3, with D hard to call. This CDR3 has 11 residues. In DNA form, the CDR3 reads TGTACCAGCAGTAGATCAGATACGCAGTATTTT. It yields the protein CTSSRSDTQYF.

V gene TRBV6-2 or TRBV6-3 combines with J gene TRBJ2-1, with D maybe TRBD2 (5 bases). This CDR3 is 14 amino acids long. Trimming took 9 bases from V and 8 from J, leaving 20 bases between them. Per the germline V gene, CDR1 is MNHEY and CDR2 is SVGEGT. CDR3 sequence (DNA): TGTGCCAGTAGTGAGCCGCCCCCGAGGGATGAGCAGTTCTTC. Translating it yields CASSEPPPRDEQFF.

With respect to this clonotype: Being one base from a much bigger clone, this may be a read error. The chain has TRBV6-2 or TRBV6-3 and TRBJ2-7; 8 nucleotides line up with TRBD2. The length of the CDR3 is 19 residues. Germline V lookup: CDR1 MNHEY, CDR2 SVGEGT. The CDR3 sequence is CASSYPRRTSLRGAYEHYF. The CDR3 nucleotides are TGTGCCAGCAGTTACCCTCGTCGGACTAGCCTTAGAGGAGCCTACGAGCACTACTTC.

This clonotype has only a few counts. The chain links TRBV5-1 to TRBJ2-1; D possibly corresponds to TRBD1 (5 bases). V shed 2 bases and J shed 2 bases, with 11 bases lying between them. The V gene's germline CDR1 is SGHRS and CDR2 YFSETQ. The CDR3 covers 15 residues. As DNA, the CDR3 is TGCGCCAGCAGCTTCTCAGGGAACGCCTACAATGAGCAGTTCTTC. It yields the protein CASSFSGNAYNEQFF. The variable domain in full, with the rest retrieved from reference TRBV5-1 and TRBJ2-1, is KAGVTQTPRYLIKTRGQQVTLSCSPISGHRSVSWYQQTPGQGLQFLFEYFSETQRNKGNFPGRFSGRQFSNSRSEMNVSTLELGDSALYLCASSFSGNAYNEQFFGPGTRLTVL.

V usage is TRBV5-1 and J usage is TRBJ2-7; 12 positions match TRBD2. The V segment lost 3 bases and the J segment 2 bases; nucleotides outside the gene matches: 6. Germline values: CDR1 SGHRS, CDR2 YFSETQ. This CDR3 has 16 amino acids. This CDR3 reads CASSWGASGRAYEQYF. In nucleotides, the CDR3 is TGCGCCAGCAGCTGGGGGGCTAGCGGGAGGGCCTACGAGCAGTACTTC.

This clonotype showed up many times. The J gene is TRBJ1-5, the V gene TRBV7-8; 8 nucleotides match TRBD1. The CDR3 contains 14 residues. Germline lookup yields CDR1 SGHVS and CDR2 FQNEAQ. The V and J ends lost 5 bases and 5 bases, in that order; junction bases with no gene match: 5. The CDR3 sequence is CASSPGQGDQPQHF. In DNA form, the CDR3 reads TGTGCCAGCAGCCCCGGACAGGGCGATCAGCCCCAGCATTTT.

J is TRBJ1-4 and V is TRBV14; a weak D match, TRBD1 (6 bases). This CDR3 has 16 amino acids. The V gene's germline CDR1 is SGHDN and CDR2 FVKESK. Deletions cut 3 bases from V and 6 bases from J, with 17 bases between. The CDR3 reads CASSHRLQGLDEKLFF. The CDR3 region has the DNA TGTGCCAGCAGCCACCGTCTTCAGGGGTTGGATGAAAAACTGTTTTTT.

The gene calls are TRBV10-1 and TRBJ2-5; 11 nucleotides align to TRBD2. V gave up 6 bases and J gave up 5 bases; unmatched junction bases: 14. Germline-derived CDR1 and CDR2 are WNHNN and SYGVQD (reference sequence). The CDR3 loop spans 17 amino acids. The DNA of the CDR3 is TGCGCCAGCAGCCCGGGACTAGCGGAATCCGGGGGGGAGACCCAGTACTTC. Its protein product is CASSPGLAESGGETQYF.

Many counts were recorded for this clonotype. J is TRBJ2-6 and V is TRBV13; perhaps TRBD2 as D (7 bases). Trimming removed 4 bases at V and 6 bases at J, with 16 bases between. The germline CDR1 and CDR2 sequences are PRHDT and FYEKMQ (reference sequence). This CDR3 contains 16 residues. The CDR3 here is CASSSEGGSEANVLTF. The CDR3 DNA sequence: TGTGCCAGCAGCTCAGAGGGGGGGAGTGAGGCCAACGTCCTGACTTTC.

This clonotype appeared a single time. Since no conserved phenylalanine or tryptophan closes the CDR3, a read error is the likely cause. Because the CDR3's place on the DNA is in doubt, the DNA is left out and the CDR3 is given as listed by TCRdb. The rearrangement uses TRBV29-1 and TRBJ2-5; the table's D gene call, TRBD2, was not cross checked with the DNA. CDR1 is SQVTM, CDR2 ANQGSEA, per germline. With termini counted, the CDR3 has 12 amino acids. The CDR3 loop reads CSVLPGGETQYS.